This T cell receptor (beta chain) was identified during a study of T cells in Graves' hyperthyroidism and ophthalmopathy. RNA transcripts gave rise to amplified TCR beta CDR3 regions. First-round RT-PCR with HTBI primers amplified the TCR CDR3 region. TCRdb called the multiplex PCR reads again in MiXCR, with one record for every CDR3 protein. The data hold about 360,000 distinct CDR3 sequences, with about 13% observed a single time. Trimming left V 11 bases short and J 1 base short, with 12 bases between. The length of the CDR3 is 14 residues. This clonotype was counted a few times. Its antigen remains unknown. Study results and limitations: Among clonotypes expanded in thyroid above 0.001, most were also found in blood.

Sequenced: blood. The origin of this receptor is a woman between 18 and 29 years old with Graves' hyperthyroidism. This chain joins TRBV12-3 or TRBV12-4 and TRBJ2-6; tentatively, D is TRBD2 (5 bases). CDR3 in DNA: TGTGCCTCAACCCGGGGTTCTGGGGCCAACGTCCTGACTTTC. Translated, it gives CASTRGSGANVLTF.